A single sample gave rise to the 29 T cell receptor beta chains below, sequenced in a study of blood T cell repertoires in COVID-19. Measured with immunoSEQ multiplex PCR; TCRdb has only the in-frame clones, and not every one. The data hold over 200,000 clones, with nearly 90% observed a single time. Source material: PBMCs or T cells enriched from blood (not recorded which). These receptors were obtained from a man aged 25 to 45 who had recovered from COVID-19.

The chain uses TRBV5-4 and TRBJ2-7; D perhaps matches TRBD1 (6 bases). Germline loops: CDR1 SGHNT, CDR2 YYREEE (reference sequence). V lost 1 base and J lost 2, with 10 bases in between. CDR3 length: 14 residues. The CDR3 here is CASSLYTGPYEQYF. The CDR3 DNA sequence: TGTGCCAGCAGCTTGTATACAGGGCCCTACGAGCAGTACTTC.

This rearrangement joins TRBV19 to TRBJ1-5; TRBD1 agrees at 7 bases. The V segment lost 7 bases and the J segment 2 bases; nucleotides outside the gene matches: 14. Germline-derived CDR1 and CDR2 are LNHDA and SQIVND (reference sequence). This CDR3 is built from 17 residues. CDR3 nucleotides: TGTGCCAGTACCCGGACAGGCCCCTACATGGGCAATCAGCCCCAGCATTTT. This gives the protein CASTRTGPYMGNQPQHF.

The rearrangement uses TRBV29-1 and TRBJ1-1, with D tentatively TRBD1 (6 bases). The CDR3 sequence is 15 residues long. Trimming cost V 2 bases and J 4 bases, with 17 bases left between them. CDR1 is SQVTM, CDR2 ANQGSEA, per germline. CDR3 loop: CSVESWRGGGTEAFF. Here the CDR3 DNA reads TGCAGCGTTGAATCTTGGCGGGGGGGCGGCACTGAAGCTTTCTTT.

The chain has TRBV7-2 and TRBJ2-5; the D gene is possibly TRBD1 (7 bases). The CDR3 consists of 14 residues. The ends were cut back, 6 bases at V and 4 bases at J, with 15 bases in the middle. Per germline, CDR1 SGHTA and CDR2 FQGNSA. The CDR3 reads CASREGASLETQYF. CDR3 nucleotide sequence: TGTGCCAGCAGGGAGGGGGCTAGCCTAGAGACCCAGTACTTC.

The V and J genes are TRBV7-9 and TRBJ2-2, with 8 bases that match TRBD2. The germline V gene has CDR1 SEHNR and CDR2 FQNEAQ (reference sequence). V lost 5 bases, J lost 1 base, and 6 bases stayed unmatched. This CDR3 has 16 residues. The CDR3 bases are TGTGCCAGCAGCCAACAAAGCGGGAGGAACACCGGGGAGCTGTTTTTT. It encodes CASSQQSGRNTGELFF.

The chain joins TRBV5-1 to TRBJ1-3; 8 bases align to TRBD1. Germline lookup yields CDR1 SGHRS and CDR2 YFSETQ. The CDR3 is 15 residues long. V lost 2 bases to trimming and J lost 0 bases; unmatched junction nucleotides: 1. The CDR3 region is CASSFTGGSGNTIYF. As DNA, the CDR3 is TGCGCCAGCAGCTTTACAGGGGGCTCTGGAAACACCATATATTTT.

The chain has TRBV9 and TRBJ2-3; 13 bases match TRBD2. Trimming at V came to 4 bases and at J to 5 bases, leaving 7 bases not matched to a gene. There are 16 residues in the CDR3. Germline V gives CDR1 SGDLS, CDR2 YYNGEE. The CDR3 sequence is CASSYTSGGAKDTQYF. Here the CDR3 DNA reads TGTGCCAGCAGCTATACTAGCGGGGGGGCCAAAGATACGCAGTATTTT.

The chain links TRBV19 to TRBJ2-7, with 7 bases aligning to TRBD1. With V trimmed by 5 bases and J by 3 bases, 7 bases remained unmatched. The CDR3 spans 14 residues. CDR1 LNHDA and CDR2 SQIVND come from the germline V gene (reference sequence). CDR3 nucleotides: TGTGCCAGTAGTCCCCGGGACAGATACTACGAGCAGTACTTC. Protein sequence: CASSPRDRYYEQYF.

This chain links TRBV4-3 with TRBJ2-1, with D possibly TRBD1 on 5 matching bases. V gave up 0 bases and J gave up 6 bases, with 12 bases separating them. The germline CDR1 and CDR2 sequences are LGHNA and YSLEER. There are 15 residues in the CDR3. CDR3 DNA sequence: TGCGCCAGCAGCCAAGATCAAGGGGTGCTCAATGAGCAGTTCTTC. This gives the protein CASSQDQGVLNEQFF.

The rearrangement uses TRBV19 and TRBJ1-2; D gene uncertain. V gave up 8 bases and J gave up 8 bases, with 27 bases separating them. Germline V CDR1 and CDR2: LNHDA, SQIVND (reference sequence). CDR3 size: 16 residues. The CDR3 region is CASRPGWTHGEGGYTF. CDR3 nucleotide sequence: TGTGCCAGTCGCCCAGGTTGGACCCACGGGGAGGGCGGCTACACCTTC.

This chain uses TRBV7-9 with TRBJ2-7, with TRBD1 identical over 10 bases. Looked up from germline, CDR1 is SEHNR and CDR2 is FQNEAQ (reference sequence). Trimming at V came to 5 bases and at J to 4 bases, leaving 11 bases not matched to a gene. The CDR3 contains 16 residues. In DNA, the CDR3 is TGTGCCAGCAGCGCGGGCGGGACAGGGGTTAAGTACGAGCAGTACTTC. Protein product: CASSAGGTGVKYEQYF. Full variable domain (outside the CDR3, taken from reference TRBV7-9 and TRBJ2-7): DTGVSQNPRHKITKRGQNVTFRCDPISEHNRLYWYRQTLGQGPEFLTYFQNEAQLEKSRLLSDRFSAERPKGSFSTLEIQRTEQGDSAMYLCASSAGGTGVKYEQYFGPGTRLTVT.

The chain combines TRBV27 with TRBJ1-6; tentative D call: TRBD1 (5 bases). Trimming cost V 2 bases and J 6 bases, with 14 bases left between them. From germline, CDR1 is MNHEY and CDR2 SMNVEV (reference sequence). This CDR3 has 16 amino acids. CDR3 protein: CASSLRGGAGNSPLHF. The CDR3 DNA is TGTGCCAGCAGTTTAAGGGGCGGGGCGGGTAATTCACCCCTCCACTTT.

V gene TRBV6-2 or TRBV6-3 combines with J gene TRBJ2-1; D is unresolved. V was pared by 5 bases and J by 8 bases, with 19 bases between. The CDR3 is made up of 15 amino acids. Per the germline V gene, CDR1 is MNHEY and CDR2 is SVGEGT. CDR3 residues: CASSEITVRLDEQFF. For the CDR3, the DNA is TGTGCCAGCAGTGAGATTACTGTCCGGTTGGATGAGCAGTTCTTC.

This rearrangement joins TRBV6-5 to TRBJ1-6; D remains unclear. Germline CDR1 reads MNHEY; CDR2 reads SVGAGI. The ends were cut back, 0 bases at V and 10 bases at J, with 10 bases in the middle. The CDR3 sequence is 14 residues long. CDR3 coding DNA: TGTGCCAGCAGTTACTCAGTGAACGGGTCACCCCTCCACTTT. Amino acids: CASSYSVNGSPLHF.

This clone was detected only once. The V gene is TRBV28, the J gene TRBJ1-2, with D uncertain. CDR3 length: 10 residues. The V gene's germline CDR1 is MDHEN and CDR2 SYDVKM. In DNA, the CDR3 is TGTGCTACCACGGGTTACGGCTACACCTTC. It encodes CATTGYGYTF.

The rearrangement joins TRBV7-9 to TRBJ2-1, with TRBD2 identical over 7 bases. The CDR3 is made up of 15 amino acids. CDR1 and CDR2 (germline): SEHNR, FQNEAQ (reference sequence). With 4 bases clipped from V and 5 bases from J, the junction kept 8 bases outside the gene matches. CDR3 in DNA: TGTGCCAGCAGCTCGGTAGGGACTACGCACAATGAGCAGTTCTTC. Its translation: CASSSVGTTHNEQFF.

The gene calls are TRBV27 and TRBJ2-7; D remains unclear. This CDR3 is built from 13 residues. V was trimmed by 4 bases and J by 6 bases, leaving 13 bases between them. CDR1 and CDR2 (germline): MNHEY, SMNVEV (reference sequence). The CDR3 here is CASSSPRSGEQYF. The CDR3 nucleotides read TGTGCCAGCAGTTCCCCGAGGTCCGGCGAGCAGTACTTC.

V gene TRBV6-5 combines with J gene TRBJ1-1; D is possibly TRBD1 (5 bases). Germline CDR1 and CDR2: MNHEY and SVGAGI. This CDR3 has 14 amino acids. Between the trimmed V and J ends, which lost 8 bases and 6 bases, there was a span of 19 bases. The DNA for the CDR3 is TGTGCCAGCGGGAGGCCCTTCCTGGGGGCTGAAGCTTTCTTT. Residues: CASGRPFLGAEAFF.

The rearrangement joins TRBV4-2 to TRBJ1-5; D remains ambiguous. Trimming took 0 bases from V and 5 from J, leaving 5 bases between them. Germline V gives CDR1 LGHNA, CDR2 YNFKEQ. The length of the CDR3 is 13 residues. The CDR3 nucleotides read TGTGCCAGCAGCCAAGATATTCATCAGCCCCAGCATTTT. It encodes CASSQDIHQPQHF.

This chain links TRBV10-2 with TRBJ2-5; 8 bases match TRBD2. J was trimmed by 3 bases and V by 2 bases; bases with no gene match: 5. CDR3 size: 15 residues. Looked up from germline, CDR1 is WSHSY and CDR2 is SAAADI. CDR3 sequence reads: CASSEEVAGKETQYF. CDR3 sequence (DNA): TGCGCCAGCAGTGAGGAGGTAGCGGGAAAAGAGACCCAGTACTTC.

The chain has TRBV19 and TRBJ1-5, with D unresolved. The CDR3 covers 15 residues. Germline values: CDR1 LNHDA, CDR2 SQIVND (reference sequence). Trimming pared 6 bases from V and 0 bases from J, leaving 12 bases between. CDR3 in DNA: TGTGCCAGTAGCGAATGGGCTGTTAGCAATCAGCCCCAGCATTTT. It codes for CASSEWAVSNQPQHF. Drawing the rest from reference TRBV19 and TRBJ1-5, the complete variable domain is DGGITQSPKYLFRKEGQNVTLSCEQNLNHDAMYWYRQDPGQGLRLIYYSQIVNDFQKGDIAEGYSVSREKKESFPLTVTSAQKNPTAFYLCASSEWAVSNQPQHFGDGTRLSIL.

The V gene is TRBV7-9, the J gene TRBJ1-2; 10 positions match TRBD1. Germline V gene sequence: CDR1 SEHNR, CDR2 FQNEAQ (reference sequence). This CDR3 is built from 14 residues. Losses at the gene ends were 1 base for V and 7 bases for J; bases not matched to a gene: 3. The CDR3 protein is CASSLVGTGAGYTF. Here the CDR3 DNA reads TGTGCCAGCAGCTTAGTGGGGACAGGGGCTGGCTACACCTTC.

This clone was counted between two and nine times. This rearrangement joins TRBV30 to TRBJ1-5, with D possibly being TRBD1 (6 bases). Trimming removed 3 bases at V and 4 bases at J, with 10 bases between. This CDR3 comprises 13 residues. The V gene's germline CDR1 is GTSNPN and CDR2 SVGIG (reference sequence). CDR3 loop: CAWSRTENQPQHF. The CDR3 bases are TGTGCCTGGAGCCGGACAGAAAATCAGCCCCAGCATTTT.

The CDR3 coding sequence is TGTGCCAGCAGCCGCTTGGGGGAGGGCGGCTACACCTTC. Translated, it gives CASSRLGEGGYTF. J is TRBJ1-2 and V is TRBV3-1 (or the pseudogene TRBV3-2), with D perhaps matching TRBD1 (5 bases). The CDR3 is 13 residues long. Deletions cut 4 bases from V and 8 bases from J, with 14 bases between. Germline V lookup: CDR1 LGHDT, CDR2 YNNKEL (reference sequence).

The chain is built from TRBV15 and TRBJ2-2; the D gene is possibly TRBD1 (5 bases). CDR3 length: 15 residues. V dropped 0 bases and J dropped 6 bases, with 11 bases sitting between them. Germline V CDR1 and CDR2: LNHNV, YYDKDF (reference sequence). The CDR3 here is CATSRDRRRAGELFF. CDR3 coding DNA: TGTGCCACCAGCAGAGATCGGCGCAGGGCCGGGGAGCTGTTTTTT.

This chain joins TRBV5-4 and TRBJ1-5; TRBD1 might be the D (5 bases). Trimming took 4 bases from V and 4 from J, leaving 9 bases between them. The CDR3 loop spans 13 amino acids. Germline V lookup: CDR1 SGHNT, CDR2 YYREEE (reference sequence). CDR3 sequence: CASSIDSNQPQHF. CDR3 sequence (DNA): TGTGCCAGCAGCATAGACAGTAATCAGCCCCAGCATTTT.

The chain combines TRBV5-1 with TRBJ1-1; D might be TRBD1 (6 bases). V was shortened by 4 bases and J by 0 bases, with 16 bases between the two germline ends. The CDR3 extends over 16 amino acids. The germline V gene encodes CDR1 SGHRS and CDR2 YFSETQ. The CDR3 region is CASSPGDRTLNTEAFF. CDR3 nucleotide sequence: TGCGCCAGCAGCCCGGGCGACAGGACCTTGAACACTGAAGCTTTCTTT.

V is TRBV25-1 and J is TRBJ1-3; D remains unclear. This CDR3 contains 12 residues. Trimming cost V 5 bases and J 3 bases, with 5 bases left between them. CDR1 is MGHDK and CDR2 is SYGVNS in the germline V gene. The chain's CDR3 is CASSRDGNTIYF. CDR3 DNA: TGTGCCAGCAGTAGAGATGGAAACACCATATATTTT.

V gene TRBV10-3 combines with J gene TRBJ1-1, with D uncertain. Germline lookup yields CDR1 ENHRY and CDR2 SYGVKD. V was pared by 0 bases and J by 5 bases, with 4 bases between. This CDR3 comprises 12 residues. CDR3 in DNA: TGTGCCATCAGTGAGTCGAGTACTGAAGCTTTCTTT. Residues: CAISESSTEAFF.